This TCR beta chain was identified during a study of T cell repertoires in cytomegalovirus infection. V lost 5 bases, J lost 7 bases, and 3 bases stayed unmatched. Germline V CDR1 and CDR2: SGHTA, FQGNSA. The CDR3 runs 14 residues. TCRdb independently ran MiXCR on the reads; one entry per CDR3 protein. This sample yields a few hundred thousand distinct CDR3 sequences, of which under 45% are seen a single time; 48% belongs to the top ten. A note on this clonotype: Its antigen is unknown.

V gene TRBV7-2 combines with J gene TRBJ2-5, with 14 bases that match TRBD2. This TCR derives from a human donor in good health (CMV status not recorded). Some clones in this sample may be carry-over from other donors' samples. The input for sequencing was cultured PBMCs, taken from culture after CMV antigen stimulation. The CDR3 reads CASSTGLAGGTQYF. For the CDR3, the DNA is TGTGCCAGCAGCACCGGACTAGCGGGAGGGACCCAGTACTTC.